The 29 T cell receptor beta chains given below trace back to one sample, sequenced in a study of shared clonotypes between healthy human individuals. This table comes from immunoSEQ multiplex PCR, and its TCRdb copy is limited to in-frame clones, with some not included. The sample includes about 2.1 million clones, under 95% of them seen just once. The naive CD8 population came from CD45RO-negative cells selected for CCR7, without terminally differentiated effector memory CD45RA+ cells. The sequenced sample was naive CD8+ T cells from PBMCs. The receptors were gathered from a man between 18 and 35 years old in good health. Some clones in this sample may be carry-over from other donors' samples.

Comment on this clone: Other DNA sequences from this sample encode an identical CDR3 as well. This rearrangement joins TRBV27 to TRBJ2-7; TRBD1 matches 9 bases. The V gene's germline CDR1 is MNHEY and CDR2 SMNVEV (reference sequence). V lost 10 bases, J lost 2 bases, and 3 bases stayed unmatched. This CDR3 is built from 12 residues. The CDR3 DNA sequence: TGTGCCACCGGGACAGGGCCCTACGAGCAGTACTTC. It yields the protein CATGTGPYEQYF.

The CDR3 sequence: CSVRGGAYNYGYTF. CDR3 in DNA: TGCAGCGTCCGCGGGGGGGCATATAACTATGGCTACACCTTC. This rearrangement joins TRBV29-1 to TRBJ1-2; possible D gene TRBD1, 6 bases. CDR1 is SQVTM and CDR2 is ANQGSEA in the germline V gene. V was clipped by 6 bases and J by 1 base, with 15 bases between them. The CDR3 extends over 14 amino acids.

The V and J genes are TRBV7-3 and TRBJ2-5; D is possibly TRBD2 (6 bases). The CDR3 is 15 amino acids. In germline, CDR1 is SGHTA, CDR2 FQGTGA. The V gene lost 3 bases and the J gene lost 1 base, with 12 bases spanning the gap. In DNA form, the CDR3 reads TGTGCCAGCAGCTTCGCCGGAGGGGCCCAAGAGACCCAGTACTTC. Its protein is CASSFAGGAQETQYF.

This clone was recorded only once. The rearrangement links TRBV27 to TRBJ2-7; D possibly corresponds to TRBD1 (5 bases). Trimming removed 0 bases from V and 3 bases from J, with 12 bases in between. Germline CDR1 reads MNHEY; CDR2 reads SMNVEV (reference sequence). The CDR3 has 15 amino acids. CDR3 loop: CASSLSMGRSYEQYF. CDR3 DNA sequence: TGTGCCAGCAGTTTATCGATGGGGCGTAGCTACGAGCAGTACTTC.

The chain is built from TRBV28 and TRBJ2-7; 7 bases fit TRBD2. V gave up 2 bases and J gave up 4 bases; unmatched junction bases: 5. The CDR3 is 14 residues long. CDR1 is MDHEN and CDR2 is SYDVKM in the germline V gene. The CDR3 loop reads CASSLGGSLYEQYF. Written as DNA, the CDR3 is TGTGCCAGCAGTTTAGGCGGGAGTTTGTACGAGCAGTACTTC.

The chain has TRBV7-3 and TRBJ2-2; 11 bases agree with TRBD2. The CDR3 length is 19 residues. CDR1 is SGHTA, CDR2 FQGTGA, per germline. The J segment lost 7 bases and the V segment lost 0 bases, leaving 13 bases of the junction unmatched. The CDR3 loop is CASSLTGTSGPVVRGELFF. As DNA, the CDR3 is TGTGCCAGCAGCTTAACGGGGACTAGCGGTCCCGTGGTTCGCGGGGAGCTGTTTTTT.

This chain uses TRBV7-8 with TRBJ2-1, with 8 bases aligning to TRBD2. Looked up from germline, CDR1 is SGHVS and CDR2 is FQNEAQ. V was clipped by 5 bases and J by 4 bases; unmatched bases: 13. This CDR3 has 17 amino acids. CDR3 amino acids: CASSPKGLAGSYNEQFF. The CDR3 DNA sequence: TGTGCCAGCAGCCCAAAAGGGCTAGCGGGTTCGTACAATGAGCAGTTCTTC. Filled out from reference TRBV7-8 and TRBJ2-1, the complete variable domain reads GAGVSQSPRYKVAKRGQDVALRCDPISGHVSLFWYQQALGQGPEFLTYFQNEAQLDKSGLPSDRFFAERPEGSVSTLKIQRTQQEDSAVYLCASSPKGLAGSYNEQFFGPGTRLTVL.

This chain joins TRBV29-1 and TRBJ2-1; TRBD2 aligns across 7 bases. CDR1 is SQVTM and CDR2 is ANQGSEA in the germline V gene. The CDR3 totals 14 residues. V was pared by 7 bases and J by 8 bases, with 14 bases of the junction left unmatched. Here the CDR3 reads CSGRAGTMGDEQFF. The CDR3 coding sequence is TGCAGCGGGAGGGCCGGGACTATGGGCGATGAGCAGTTCTTC.

The J gene is TRBJ2-5, the V gene TRBV27, with a possible D match to TRBD1 (6 bases). This CDR3 comprises 16 residues. V was cut by 3 bases and J by 3 bases, with 17 bases left in between. CDR1 is MNHEY and CDR2 is SMNVEV in the germline V gene (reference sequence). The CDR3 coding sequence is TGTGCCAGCAGTTTGGGAGTGGGCAGGGGCGAAGAGACCCAGTACTTC. This sequence encodes CASSLGVGRGEETQYF.

V is TRBV6-1 and J is TRBJ2-6; D perhaps matches TRBD2 (5 bases). The CDR3 spans 16 residues. The germline V gene encodes CDR1 MNHNS and CDR2 SASEGT. The V gene lost 1 base and the J gene lost 0 bases, with 7 bases spanning the gap. CDR3 sequence: CASSEGTLSGANVLTF. The CDR3 nucleotides are TGTGCCAGCAGTGAAGGGACTCTCTCTGGGGCCAACGTCCTGACTTTC.

The chain has TRBV9 and TRBJ2-1; TRBD2 is a possible D gene (7 bases). This CDR3 is 16 amino acids long. Germline V gene sequence: CDR1 SGDLS, CDR2 YYNGEE. V was trimmed by 0 bases and J by 2 bases, leaving 12 bases between them. The CDR3, as DNA: TGTGCCAGCAGCGTAGATGGCGGGGGCACCTACAATGAGCAGTTCTTC. Amino acid sequence: CASSVDGGGTYNEQFF.

The gene calls are TRBV5-8 and TRBJ2-5, with a tentative D call TRBD2 (6 bases). CDR1 and CDR2 (germline): SGHTS, YDEGEE. The CDR3 runs to 17 residues. V was clipped by 0 bases and J by 4 bases, with 19 bases between them. The CDR3 sequence: CASSLGTSGPILETQYF. The CDR3 region has the DNA TGTGCCAGCAGCTTGGGGACGAGCGGGCCAATACTAGAGACCCAGTACTTC.

The chain employs TRBV7-9 and TRBJ2-2, with no clear D. With 1 base removed from V and 3 bases from J, the gap between germline ends came to 9 bases. The germline V gene has CDR1 SEHNR and CDR2 FQNEAQ (reference sequence). This CDR3 has 15 residues. The CDR3: CASSLVVTYTGELFF. The DNA of the CDR3 is TGTGCCAGCAGCTTAGTGGTCACCTACACCGGGGAGCTGTTTTTT.

This sequence joins TRBV4-1 and TRBJ1-1; the D gene is possibly TRBD1 (6 bases). Germline assignment: CDR1 MGHRA and CDR2 YSYEKL. V was clipped by 4 bases and J by 0 bases, with 12 bases between them. The CDR3 contains 15 residues. The CDR3 sequence is CASSPITGMNTEAFF. The CDR3 coding sequence is TGCGCCAGCAGCCCGATCACAGGGATGAACACTGAAGCTTTCTTT.

The rearrangement joins TRBV19 to TRBJ2-1; TRBD2 matches 14 bases. The CDR3 contains 17 residues. With 1 base clipped from V and 5 bases from J, the junction kept 4 bases outside the gene matches. The germline CDR1 and CDR2 sequences are LNHDA and SQIVND (reference sequence). The CDR3 DNA reads TGTGCCAGTAGTATAGTAGGACTAGCGGGAGGCAACAATGAGCAGTTCTTC. This sequence encodes CASSIVGLAGGNNEQFF.

Points on this clone: The identical CDR3 is also encoded by other nucleotide sequences in the sample. The chain is built from TRBV27 and TRBJ2-7, with D possibly TRBD2 on 6 matching bases. The germline V gene encodes CDR1 MNHEY and CDR2 SMNVEV (reference sequence). There are 14 residues in the CDR3. V gave up 2 bases and J gave up 2 bases, with 10 bases separating them. In nucleotides, the CDR3 is TGTGCCAGCAGTTTAGGTACGGGGGCCTACGAGCAGTACTTC. Translating gives CASSLGTGAYEQYF.

This clone was found once. The chain has TRBV7-9 and TRBJ2-6; maybe TRBD2 (6 bases). V lost 10 bases, J lost 2 bases, and 24 bases lay in between. This CDR3 comprises 18 residues. Per germline, CDR1 SEHNR and CDR2 FQNEAQ (reference sequence). The CDR3 loop reads CATMNFGGSKTGANVLTF. For the CDR3, the DNA is TGTGCCACAATGAATTTTGGAGGGTCAAAAACTGGGGCCAACGTCCTGACTTTC. The whole variable domain, filled in from reference TRBV7-9 and TRBJ2-6, reads DTGVSQNPRHKITKRGQNVTFRCDPISEHNRLYWYRQTLGQGPEFLTYFQNEAQLEKSRLLSDRFSAERPKGSFSTLEIQRTEQGDSAMYLCATMNFGGSKTGANVLTFGAGSRLTVL.

The rearrangement uses TRBV7-9 and TRBJ2-7; D might be TRBD2 (5 bases). Between the trimmed V and J ends, which lost 10 bases and 5 bases, there was a span of 18 bases. Germline-derived CDR1 and CDR2 are SEHNR and FQNEAQ (reference sequence). The CDR3 is made up of 13 amino acids. CDR3: CATRGDPGNEQYF. Here the CDR3 DNA reads TGTGCCACCCGGGGTGACCCCGGGAACGAGCAGTACTTC.

This rearrangement joins TRBV19 to TRBJ1-1; 8 bases match TRBD1. The CDR3 has 12 amino acids. Germline CDR1 LNHDA, CDR2 SQIVND (reference sequence). J lost 7 bases, V lost 5 bases, and 3 bases had no gene match. The CDR3 here is CASSAGGLEAFF. CDR3 DNA sequence: TGTGCCAGTAGTGCAGGGGGCCTTGAAGCTTTCTTT.

As concerns this clone: Distinct nucleotide sequences in the sample also encode this CDR3. This chain connects TRBV9 to TRBJ2-1, with D unclear. This CDR3 has 15 residues. Looked up from germline, CDR1 is SGDLS and CDR2 is YYNGEE. Trimming stripped 0 bases from V and 0 bases from J, with 7 bases between. The CDR3 is CASSVDGRSYNEQFF. CDR3 nucleotides: TGTGCCAGCAGCGTAGACGGGCGCTCCTACAATGAGCAGTTCTTC.

The table lists this clone with a count of one. This sequence joins TRBV7-8 and TRBJ1-5; tentative D call: TRBD1 (6 bases). This CDR3 has 17 residues. Trimming cost V 5 bases and J 2 bases, with 19 bases left between them. Germline lookup yields CDR1 SGHVS and CDR2 FQNEAQ. The CDR3 bases are TGTGCCAGCAGCGCAGGGGCCATAGTGGTAGGCAATCAGCCCCAGCATTTT. The encoded protein is CASSAGAIVVGNQPQHF.

The CDR3 loop reads CASSLDRGQRYGYTF. DNA of the CDR3: TGTGCCAGCAGCTTAGACAGGGGGCAAAGGTATGGCTACACCTTC. The V and J genes are TRBV5-6 and TRBJ1-2, with 10 bases fitting TRBD1. Germline CDR1 SGHDT, CDR2 YYEEEE. The CDR3 has 15 residues. V was clipped by 2 bases and J by 5 bases; unmatched bases: 6.

The gene calls are TRBV9 and TRBJ2-7, with 7 bases that match TRBD2. The CDR3 runs to 15 residues. Germline-derived CDR1 and CDR2 are SGDLS and YYNGEE. V was pared by 0 bases and J by 0 bases, with 3 bases of the junction left unmatched. The CDR3 DNA is TGTGCCAGCAGCGTAGATCCGGGGGGCTCCTACGAGCAGTACTTC. Translating it yields CASSVDPGGSYEQYF.

CDR3 sequence reads: CASSVRGRAADTQYF. The CDR3 nucleotides read TGTGCCAGCAGCGTCCGAGGGAGGGCCGCAGATACGCAGTATTTT. The rearrangement links TRBV9 to TRBJ2-3; 7 bases match TRBD2. The germline gives CDR1 SGDLS, CDR2 YYNGEE. The CDR3 is 15 amino acids. V shed 2 bases, J shed 4 bases, and the junction held 7 bases outside the gene matches.

The rearrangement links TRBV27 to TRBJ2-1; 8 bases are a match to TRBD2. With V trimmed by 4 bases and J by 4 bases, 6 bases remained unmatched. The length of the CDR3 is 15 residues. Germline CDR1 and CDR2: MNHEY and SMNVEV (reference sequence). This CDR3 is CASSYWRGRYNEQFF. CDR3 coding DNA: TGTGCCAGCAGTTATTGGCGCGGGAGGTACAATGAGCAGTTCTTC.

The chain uses TRBV10-3 and TRBJ2-5; either TRBD1 or TRBD2 may supply D (5 bases each). Trimming took off 9 bases at V and 2 bases at J, with 25 bases between the two ends. Germline V lookup: CDR1 ENHRY, CDR2 SYGVKD. The CDR3 runs to 17 residues. The CDR3 DNA reads as TGTGCCATGATTAGGGCAGGGACCCGAAAAGCTCAAGAGACCCAGTACTTC. This translates into CAMIRAGTRKAQETQYF.

The chain links TRBV27 to TRBJ1-2; D is unresolved. CDR3 length: 13 residues. CDR1 is MNHEY and CDR2 is SMNVEV in the germline V gene (reference sequence). The ends were cut back, 3 bases at V and 4 bases at J, with 9 bases in the middle. This chain's CDR3 is CASSFSRFYGYTF. The CDR3 DNA reads TGTGCCAGCAGTTTCTCCAGGTTCTATGGCTACACCTTC.

The gene calls are TRBV27 and TRBJ2-1, with D possibly being TRBD2 (6 bases). The V end was cut by 8 bases, the J end by 8 bases, with 22 bases between. Per germline, CDR1 MNHEY and CDR2 SMNVEV (reference sequence). This CDR3 has 15 residues. In DNA, the CDR3 is TGTGCCAGCTCCCCACGGCCGCGGGATTGGCATGAGCAGTTCTTC. Its protein is CASSPRPRDWHEQFF.

This clone was found once. The chain joins TRBV28 to TRBJ2-5; D is perhaps TRBD1 (5 bases). The ends were cut back, 2 bases at V and 0 bases at J, with 13 bases in the middle. Per germline, CDR1 MDHEN and CDR2 SYDVKM. The CDR3 runs 16 residues. This CDR3 reads CASSLPGRAYQETQYF. The CDR3 DNA sequence: TGTGCCAGCAGTTTACCGGGCAGGGCTTACCAAGAGACCCAGTACTTC.